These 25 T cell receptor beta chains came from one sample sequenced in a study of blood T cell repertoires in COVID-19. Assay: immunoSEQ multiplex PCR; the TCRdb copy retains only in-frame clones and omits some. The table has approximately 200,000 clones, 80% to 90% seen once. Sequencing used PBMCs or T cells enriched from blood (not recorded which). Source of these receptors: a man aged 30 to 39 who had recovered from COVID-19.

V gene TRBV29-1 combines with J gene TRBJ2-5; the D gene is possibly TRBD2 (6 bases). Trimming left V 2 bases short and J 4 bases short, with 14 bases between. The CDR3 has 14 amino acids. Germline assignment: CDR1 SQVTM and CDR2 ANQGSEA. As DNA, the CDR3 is TGCAGCGTTGAAAGGGAGGCGTATGGAGAGACCCAGTACTTC. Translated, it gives CSVEREAYGETQYF.

The CDR3 nucleotides read TGTGCCAGTAGTGACGCACAGCCTTTTGAAAAACTGTTTTTT. Its translation: CASSDAQPFEKLFF. The chain carries TRBV19 and TRBJ1-4, with D uncertain. There are 14 residues in the CDR3. Between the trimmed V and J ends, which lost 5 bases and 7 bases, there was a span of 14 bases. Germline V lookup: CDR1 LNHDA, CDR2 SQIVND (reference sequence).

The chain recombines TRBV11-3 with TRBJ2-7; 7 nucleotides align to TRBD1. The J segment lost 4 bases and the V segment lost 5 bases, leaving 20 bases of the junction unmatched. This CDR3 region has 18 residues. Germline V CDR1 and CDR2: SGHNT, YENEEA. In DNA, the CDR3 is TGTGCCAGCAGCATCAGACAGGGCCTTCGTGTGTATCCATACGAGCAGTACTTC. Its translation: CASSIRQGLRVYPYEQYF.

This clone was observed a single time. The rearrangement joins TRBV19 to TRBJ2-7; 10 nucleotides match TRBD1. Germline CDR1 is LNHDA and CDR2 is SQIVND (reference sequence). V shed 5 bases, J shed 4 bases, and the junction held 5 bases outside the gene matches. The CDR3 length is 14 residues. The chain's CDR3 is CASSAADRGYEQYF. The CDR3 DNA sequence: TGTGCCAGTAGTGCTGCGGACAGGGGGTACGAGCAGTACTTC.

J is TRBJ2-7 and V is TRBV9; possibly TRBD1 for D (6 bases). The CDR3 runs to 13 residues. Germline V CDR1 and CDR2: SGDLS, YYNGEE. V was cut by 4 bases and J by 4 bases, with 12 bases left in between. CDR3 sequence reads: CASSKTTGYEQYF. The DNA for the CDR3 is TGTGCCAGCAGCAAGACGACAGGTTACGAGCAGTACTTC.

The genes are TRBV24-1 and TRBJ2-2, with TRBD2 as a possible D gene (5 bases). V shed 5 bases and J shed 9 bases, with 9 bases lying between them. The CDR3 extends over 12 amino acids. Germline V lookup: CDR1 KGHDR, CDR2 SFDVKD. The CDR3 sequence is CATSVSGRELFF. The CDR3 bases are TGTGCCACCAGTGTCTCGGGGAGGGAGCTGTTTTTT.

Here the CDR3 DNA reads TGTGCCAGCAGCCCGGCTCGCTATGGGACAGGCAGAACCGGGGAGCTGTTTTTT. Translation: CASSPARYGTGRTGELFF. V is TRBV7-9 and J is TRBJ2-2, with 8 bases that match TRBD1. CDR1 is SEHNR, CDR2 FQNEAQ, per germline (reference sequence). The V segment lost 5 bases and the J segment 5 bases; nucleotides outside the gene matches: 16. This CDR3 region has 18 residues.

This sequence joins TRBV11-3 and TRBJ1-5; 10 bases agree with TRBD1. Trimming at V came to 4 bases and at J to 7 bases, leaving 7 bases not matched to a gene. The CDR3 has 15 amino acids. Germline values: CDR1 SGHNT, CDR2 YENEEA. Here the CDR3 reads CASSSDRGLVQPQHF. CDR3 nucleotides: TGTGCCAGCAGCTCAGACAGGGGGCTGGTACAGCCCCAGCATTTT.

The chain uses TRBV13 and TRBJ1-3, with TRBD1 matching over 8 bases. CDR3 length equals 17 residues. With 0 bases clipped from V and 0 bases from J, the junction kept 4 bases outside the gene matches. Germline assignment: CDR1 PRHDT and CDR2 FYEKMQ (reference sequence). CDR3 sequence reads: CASSLGPGGASGNTIYF. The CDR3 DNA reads TGTGCCAGCAGCTTAGGTCCAGGGGGCGCCTCTGGAAACACCATATATTTT.

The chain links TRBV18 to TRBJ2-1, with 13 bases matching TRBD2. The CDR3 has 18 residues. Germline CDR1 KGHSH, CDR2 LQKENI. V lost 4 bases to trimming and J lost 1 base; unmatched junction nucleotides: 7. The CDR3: CASSQSGTSGTSYNEQFF. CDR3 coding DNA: TGTGCCAGCTCACAATCTGGGACTAGCGGGACATCCTACAATGAGCAGTTCTTC.

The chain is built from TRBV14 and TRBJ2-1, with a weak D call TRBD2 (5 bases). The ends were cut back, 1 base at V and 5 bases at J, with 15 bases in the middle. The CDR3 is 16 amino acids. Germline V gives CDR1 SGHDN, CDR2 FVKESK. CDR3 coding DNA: TGTGCCAGCAGCCAAGTCTCTTTCGCAGCGGACAATGAGCAGTTCTTC. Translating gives CASSQVSFAADNEQFF.

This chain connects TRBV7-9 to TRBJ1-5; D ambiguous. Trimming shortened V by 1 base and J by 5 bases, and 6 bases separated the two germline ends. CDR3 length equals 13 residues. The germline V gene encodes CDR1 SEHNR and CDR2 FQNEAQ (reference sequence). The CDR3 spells CASSLGQDQPQHF. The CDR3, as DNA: TGTGCCAGCAGCTTAGGGCAGGATCAGCCCCAGCATTTT.

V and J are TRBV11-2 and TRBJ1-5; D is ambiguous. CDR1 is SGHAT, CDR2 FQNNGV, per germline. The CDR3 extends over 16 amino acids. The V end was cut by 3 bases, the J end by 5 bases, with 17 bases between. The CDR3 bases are TGTGCCAGCAGCTTCGGTAGGACTTTTGGCGATCAGCCCCAGCATTTT. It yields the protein CASSFGRTFGDQPQHF.

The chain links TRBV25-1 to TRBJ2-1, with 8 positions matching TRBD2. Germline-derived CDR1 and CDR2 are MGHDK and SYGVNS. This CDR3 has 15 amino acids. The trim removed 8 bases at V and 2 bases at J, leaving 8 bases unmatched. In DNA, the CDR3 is TGTGCCAGCTCCGGTGGTAGCGGGACCTACAATGAGCAGTTCTTC. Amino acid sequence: CASSGGSGTYNEQFF.

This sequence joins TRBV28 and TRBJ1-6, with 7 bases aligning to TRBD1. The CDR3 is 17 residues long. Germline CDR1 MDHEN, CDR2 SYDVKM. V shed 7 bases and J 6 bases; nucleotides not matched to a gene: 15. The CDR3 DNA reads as TGTGCCAGCACACCAACCGGGACAGCGATCACTAATTCACCCCTCCACTTT. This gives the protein CASTPTGTAITNSPLHF.

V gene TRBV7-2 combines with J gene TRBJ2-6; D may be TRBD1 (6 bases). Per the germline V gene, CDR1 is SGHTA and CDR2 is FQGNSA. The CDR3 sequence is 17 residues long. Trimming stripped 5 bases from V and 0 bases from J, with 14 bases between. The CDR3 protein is CASSGRDKGSGANVLTF. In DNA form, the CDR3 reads TGTGCCAGCAGCGGACGGGACAAAGGCTCTGGGGCCAACGTCCTGACTTTC.

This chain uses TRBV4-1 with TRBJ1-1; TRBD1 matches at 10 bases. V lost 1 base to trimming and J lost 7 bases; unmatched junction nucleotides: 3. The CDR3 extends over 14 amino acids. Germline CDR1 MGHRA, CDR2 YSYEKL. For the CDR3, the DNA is TGCGCCAGCAGCCAAGGGGACAGGGGCCGTGAAGCTTTCTTT. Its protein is CASSQGDRGREAFF.

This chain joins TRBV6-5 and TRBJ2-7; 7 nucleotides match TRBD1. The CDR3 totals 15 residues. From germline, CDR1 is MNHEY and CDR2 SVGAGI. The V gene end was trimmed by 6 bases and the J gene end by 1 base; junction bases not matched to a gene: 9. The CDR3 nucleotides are TGTGCCAGCAGCTCTGGACAGGTCCTTTCCTACGAGCAGTACTTC. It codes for CASSSGQVLSYEQYF.

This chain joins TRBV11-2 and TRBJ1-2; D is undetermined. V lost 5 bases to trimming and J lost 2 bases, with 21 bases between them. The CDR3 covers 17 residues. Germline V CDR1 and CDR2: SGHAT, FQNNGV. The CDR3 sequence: CASSHHSGNSKNYGYTF. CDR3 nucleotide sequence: TGTGCCAGCAGCCACCATTCGGGGAACAGTAAGAACTATGGCTACACCTTC.

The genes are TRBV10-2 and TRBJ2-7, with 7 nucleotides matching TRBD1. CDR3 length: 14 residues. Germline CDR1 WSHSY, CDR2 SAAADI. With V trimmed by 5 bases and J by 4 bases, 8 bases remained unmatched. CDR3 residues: CASSTTGVTYEQYF. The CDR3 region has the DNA TGCGCCAGCAGTACCACAGGGGTTACATACGAGCAGTACTTC.

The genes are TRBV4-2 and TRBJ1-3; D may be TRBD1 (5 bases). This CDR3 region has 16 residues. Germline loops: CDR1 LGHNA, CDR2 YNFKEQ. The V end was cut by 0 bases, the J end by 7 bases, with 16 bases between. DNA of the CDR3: TGTGCCAGCAGCCAAGATGTACGGGGGGACGGGAACACCATATATTTT. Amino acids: CASSQDVRGDGNTIYF.

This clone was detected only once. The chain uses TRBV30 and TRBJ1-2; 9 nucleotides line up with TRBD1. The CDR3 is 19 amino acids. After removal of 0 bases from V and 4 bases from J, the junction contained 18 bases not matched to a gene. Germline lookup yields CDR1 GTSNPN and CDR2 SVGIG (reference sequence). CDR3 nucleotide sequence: TGTGCCTGGAGTGTACGCCGATGGACAGGGGACGCCCGGGCCTATGGCTACACCTTC. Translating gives CAWSVRRWTGDARAYGYTF.

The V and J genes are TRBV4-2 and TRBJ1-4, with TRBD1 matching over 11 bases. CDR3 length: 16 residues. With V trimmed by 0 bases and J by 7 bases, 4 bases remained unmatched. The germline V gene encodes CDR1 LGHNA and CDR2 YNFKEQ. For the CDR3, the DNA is TGTGCCAGCAGCCAAGATCCCGGGACAGGGGGTGAAAAACTGTTTTTT. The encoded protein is CASSQDPGTGGEKLFF.

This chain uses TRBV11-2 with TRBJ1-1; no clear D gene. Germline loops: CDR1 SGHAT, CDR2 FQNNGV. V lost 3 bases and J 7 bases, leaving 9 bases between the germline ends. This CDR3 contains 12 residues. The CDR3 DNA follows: TGTGCCAGCAGCTTCCCCCTTAGTGAAGCTTTCTTT. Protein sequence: CASSFPLSEAFF.

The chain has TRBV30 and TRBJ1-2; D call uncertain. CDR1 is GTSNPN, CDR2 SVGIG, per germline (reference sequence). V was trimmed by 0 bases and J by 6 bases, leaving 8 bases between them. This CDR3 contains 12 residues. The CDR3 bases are TGTGCCTGGAGTGTATCCGGAGATGGCTACACCTTC. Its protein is CAWSVSGDGYTF.